The 3 T cell receptor beta chains below all came from one sample that was sequenced in a study of blood T cell repertoires in COVID-19. Sequencing was performed with immunoSEQ multiplex PCR; in TCRdb, only in-frame clones are kept and a portion is missing. The sample includes roughly 200,000 clones, approximately 91% of them seen just once. The specimen sequenced was peripheral blood. The receptors were gathered from a woman in her thirties or forties who had recovered from COVID-19.

The CDR3 here is CASSLTRDRGQKFNEQFF. CDR3 bases: TGCGCCAGCAGCTTGACCCGGGACAGGGGGCAGAAATTTAATGAGCAGTTCTTC. The chain carries TRBV5-1 and TRBJ2-1; TRBD1 matches at 12 bases. Trimming at V came to 1 base and at J to 7 bases, leaving 12 bases not matched to a gene. Germline loops: CDR1 SGHRS, CDR2 YFSETQ. The CDR3 spans 18 residues.

The count of this clone is one. CDR3 region: CATSDQGGDTQYF. The CDR3 DNA is TGTGCCACCAGTGATCAGGGGGGAGATACGCAGTATTTT. The rearrangement links TRBV24-1 to TRBJ2-3; D may be TRBD1 (7 bases). The germline gives CDR1 KGHDR, CDR2 SFDVKD. There are 13 residues in the CDR3. V was trimmed by 3 bases and J by 5 bases, leaving 8 bases between them.

The chain combines TRBV29-1 with TRBJ1-2; TRBD1 agrees at 9 bases. This CDR3 spans 13 amino acids. CDR1 is SQVTM and CDR2 is ANQGSEA in the germline V gene. Trimming took 6 bases from V and 4 from J; bases not matched to a gene: 6. CDR3 sequence (DNA): TGCAGCGTGGGACAGGGCAGGGGCTATGGCTACACCTTC. This gives the protein CSVGQGRGYGYTF.